The 10 T cell receptor beta chains below come from one sample, sequenced in a study of T cell repertoires in cytomegalovirus infection. These receptors' antigens are unknown. MiXCR, run by TCRdb on the reads, gives a single entry per CDR3 protein. The table shows 300,000 or so distinct CDR3 sequences, with 25% occurring only once. The sample consisted of cultured PBMCs, taken from culture after CMV antigen stimulation. These receptors came from a human donor in good health (CMV status not recorded). Some clones in this sample may be carry-over from other donors' samples.

This clonotype appeared a few times. The chain employs TRBV20-1 and TRBJ2-7; 8 bases are shared with TRBD1. The CDR3 loop spans 13 amino acids. The germline gives CDR1 DFQATT, CDR2 SNEGSKA (reference sequence). Trimming took 3 bases from V and 5 from J; bases not matched to a gene: 6. The CDR3 protein is CSASPGGKDEQYF. The DNA of the CDR3 is TGCAGTGCTAGTCCAGGGGGCAAGGACGAGCAGTACTTC.

This clonotype has only a few counts. The chain combines TRBV24-1 with TRBJ2-5; the D is unclear. The CDR3 consists of 14 residues. V was trimmed by 0 bases and J by 3 bases, leaving 7 bases between them. In germline, CDR1 is KGHDR, CDR2 SFDVKD. CDR3 sequence (DNA): TGTGCCACCAGTGATTTGTCTATAGAAGAGACCCAGTACTTC. Translation: CATSDLSIEETQYF.

The V and J genes are TRBV5-1 and TRBJ2-7; a weak D match, TRBD2 (5 bases). Germline V gives CDR1 SGHRS, CDR2 YFSETQ. The V and J ends lost 0 bases and 5 bases respectively, with 15 bases between them. The CDR3 spans 15 residues. The CDR3 protein is CASSLGLSGSDEQYV. Written as DNA, the CDR3 is TGCGCCAGCAGCTTGGGGTTGTCTGGGAGCGACGAGCAGTACGTC.

This chain uses TRBV11-2 with TRBJ2-5; 7 nucleotides line up with TRBD1. J lost 4 bases, V lost 0 bases, and 11 bases had no gene match. The CDR3 consists of 17 residues. Germline V gene data show CDR1 as SGHAT and CDR2 as FQNNGV. CDR3 region: CASSLDPGQLSIETQYF. The CDR3 DNA reads TGTGCCAGCAGCTTAGATCCGGGACAGCTCTCAATAGAGACCCAGTACTTC.

This clonotype was seen more than once but under ten times. The V and J genes are TRBV7-3 and TRBJ2-3; D might be TRBD1 (6 bases). The V gene's germline CDR1 is SGHTA and CDR2 FQGTGA. This CDR3 spans 13 amino acids. V was shortened by 5 bases and J by 5 bases, with 11 bases between the two germline ends. The CDR3 region is CASSSQTGDTQYF. CDR3 coding DNA: TGTGCCAGCAGCAGTCAGACAGGAGATACGCAGTATTTT.

This chain connects TRBV28 to TRBJ2-7; the match to TRBD2 covers 8 bases. Germline V gene sequence: CDR1 MDHEN, CDR2 SYDVKM. The CDR3 consists of 16 residues. Trimming removed 4 bases from V and 2 bases from J; junction bases left unmatched: 10. The CDR3 DNA reads TGTGCCAGCAGTTCTTCACGGGAGGGTTTGGCCTACGAGCAGTACTTC. It encodes CASSSSREGLAYEQYF.

This clonotype was counted many times. The CDR3 DNA is TGTGCCAGCAGTGAAGTAAGGGGGATTCGGGCAGATACGCAGTATTTT. It specifies CASSEVRGIRADTQYF. V usage is TRBV6-1 and J usage is TRBJ2-3, with a weak D call TRBD1 (6 bases). The ends were cut back, 1 base at V and 4 bases at J, with 15 bases in the middle. This CDR3 is 16 amino acids long. Germline V gene lookup returns CDR1 MNHNS and CDR2 SASEGT.

This clonotype was detected ten times or more. The chain employs TRBV7-2 and TRBJ2-2, with D perhaps TRBD2 (5 bases). The V end lost 0 bases, the J end lost 7 bases, and 9 bases lay between the germline ends. The CDR3 runs 14 residues. CDR1 SGHTA and CDR2 FQGNSA come from the germline V gene. The DNA of the CDR3 is TGTGCCAGCAGCTTAGCACTAGAAAACGGGGAGCTGTTTTTT. The encoded protein is CASSLALENGELFF.

This clonotype was counted at least ten times. This chain links TRBV20-1 with TRBJ1-5; D uncertain. The germline V gene encodes CDR1 DFQATT and CDR2 SNEGSKA (reference sequence). With 3 bases removed from V and 0 bases from J, the gap between germline ends came to 9 bases. CDR3 size: 14 residues. CDR3 nucleotide sequence: TGCAGTGCTAGGATGAGGAATAGCAATCAGCCCCAGCATTTT. Translation gives CSARMRNSNQPQHF.

This clonotype was seen only a few times. This chain connects TRBV7-2 to TRBJ1-1, with D maybe TRBD1 (6 bases). This CDR3 has 13 residues. V was clipped by 6 bases and J by 6 bases, with 14 bases between them. CDR1 is SGHTA, CDR2 FQGNSA, per germline. The CDR3 nucleotides are TGTGCCAGCAGAGACAGGAGTACGGCTGAAGCTTTCTTT. The encoded protein is CASRDRSTAEAFF.